The rows below give T cell receptor beta chains drawn from one sample of a study of identifying expanded T cells in peripheral blood. Data came from immunoSEQ multiplex PCR; TCRdb stores just in-frame clones and leaves some out. The sample lists over 70,000 clones; 88% were seen once. Sequencing input: blood. These TCRs come from a person between 18 and 69 years old in good health. Both conserved end residues are part of each CDR3. A D gene is named only where the DNA matches it firmly. Size is stated for part of the rows, as once, few or many counts, or as a class when the clone is expanded.

j_gene | v_gene | len | d_gene | abundance | CDR3aa | CDR3nt
TRBJ1-4 | TRBV5-1 | 15 | NA | once | CASSLGMGDLEKLFF | TGCGCCAGCAGCTTGGGTATGGGGGACCTTGAAAAACTGTTTTTT
TRBJ2-2 | TRBV4-3 | 15 | NA | few | CASSQQTANTGELFF | TGCGCCAGCAGCCAACAGACAGCCAACACCGGGGAGCTGTTTTTT
TRBJ1-1 | TRBV29-1 | 13 | NA | NA | CSPKLRGGTEAFF | TGCAGCCCCAAATTGAGGGGGGGCACTGAAGCTTTCTTT
TRBJ1-6 | TRBV14 | 14 | NA | NA | CASSPTGGYSPLHF | TGTGCCAGCAGCCCAACGGGGGGGTATTCACCCCTCCACTTT
TRBJ2-3 | TRBV6-6 | 15 | NA | NA | CASSSRTVRSDTQYF | TGTGCCAGCAGTTCCCGGACTGTGCGGTCGGATACGCAGTATTTT
TRBJ1-5 | TRBV19 | 16 | TRBD1 | NA | CASSIANRGRNQPQHF | TGTGCCAGTAGTATTGCGAACAGGGGGAGAAATCAGCCCCAGCATTTT
TRBJ2-3 | TRBV6-5 | 15 | TRBD1 | NA | CASSYTSGTGFTQYF | TGTGCCAGCAGTTACACATCCGGGACAGGGTTTACGCAGTATTTT
TRBJ2-3 | TRBV5-1 | 19 | NA | NA | CASSLAMVSAGALTDTQYF | TGCGCCAGCAGCTTGGCAATGGTATCGGCGGGTGCCCTCACAGATACGCAGTATTTT
TRBJ2-6 | TRBV2 | 19 | TRBD2 | NA | CASRPRSAGGASGANVLTF | TGTGCCAGCAGACCCAGGTCGGCGGGGGGCGCCTCTGGGGCCAACGTCCTGACTTTC
TRBJ1-6 | TRBV7-8 | 17 | NA | NA | CASTRLGRTSYNSPLHF | TGTGCCAGCACCCGGCTCGGGCGAACCTCCTATAATTCACCCCTCCACTTT
TRBJ1-2 | TRBV4-3 | 17 | NA | NA | CASSQDRWEGLAYGYTF | TGCGCCAGCAGCCAAGACCGATGGGAGGGGCTCGCCTATGGCTACACCTTC
TRBJ2-7 | TRBV28 | 15 | NA | NA | CASSFSGARSYEQYF | TGTGCCAGCAGTTTCTCGGGGGCTCGGTCCTACGAGCAGTACTTC
TRBJ2-7 | TRBV7-2 | 15 | NA | NA | CASSLGARGSYEQYF | TGTGCCAGCAGCTTAGGAGCAAGGGGAAGCTACGAGCAGTACTTC
TRBJ2-1 | TRBV4-3 | 13 | NA | NA | CASSQDSTGEQFF | TGCGCCAGCAGCCAAGACAGCACCGGTGAGCAGTTCTTC
TRBJ2-1 | TRBV6-4 | 14 | NA | NA | CASIRKGERNEQFF | TGTGCCAGCATTCGGAAGGGGGAGAGGAATGAGCAGTTCTTC
TRBJ2-1 | TRBV13 | 11 | NA | NA | CASSSYNEQFF | TGTGCCAGCAGCTCTTACAATGAGCAGTTCTTC
TRBJ2-2 | TRBV7-6 | 18 | NA | NA | CASSLWVEGAGNTGELFF | TGTGCCAGCAGCTTATGGGTCGAAGGGGCGGGGAACACCGGGGAGCTGTTTTTT
TRBJ2-1 | TRBV20-1 | 10 | NA | NA | CSASSNEQFF | TGCAGTGCTAGTTCCAATGAGCAGTTCTTC
TRBJ1-6 | TRBV9 | 15 | TRBD1 | NA | CASSPGTGNNSPLHF | TGTGCCAGCAGCCCGGGGACAGGGAATAATTCACCCCTCCACTTT
TRBJ2-7 | TRBV18 | 13 | NA | NA | CASSPAVAYEQYF | TGTGCCAGCTCACCGGCGGTAGCCTACGAGCAGTACTTC
TRBJ1-1 | TRBV28 | 14 | NA | once | CASSLSPGNTEAFF | TGTGCCAGCAGTTTAAGTCCGGGGAACACTGAAGCTTTCTTT
TRBJ2-7 | TRBV29-1 | 14 | NA | NA | CSVYGTQDSYEQYF | TGCAGCGTCTACGGGACGCAGGACTCCTACGAGCAGTACTTC
TRBJ1-6 | TRBV11-2 | 14 | NA | NA | CASSLGVLPSPLHF | TGTGCCAGCAGCTTAGGAGTTTTACCGTCACCCCTCCACTTT
TRBJ2-1 | TRBV9 | 15 | TRBD2 | NA | CASSAPGGGSNEQFF | TGTGCCAGCAGCGCCCCTGGCGGGGGTAGTAATGAGCAGTTCTTC
TRBJ1-1 | TRBV5-1 | 16 | NA | NA | CASSLVFQGMGTEAFF | TGCGCCAGCAGCTTGGTATTCCAGGGAATGGGAACTGAAGCTTTCTTT
TRBJ2-5 | TRBV5-1 | 15 | NA | NA | CASSFRIVGQETQYF | TGCGCCAGCAGCTTTCGAATCGTCGGCCAAGAGACCCAGTACTTC
TRBJ2-3 | TRBV7-9 | 16 | NA | few | CASSRTGSGGTNTQYF | TGTGCCAGCAGCCGGACAGGGAGCGGGGGTACAAATACGCAGTATTTT
TRBJ1-1 | TRBV19 | 18 | TRBD1 | NA | CASSIQSYEQGAGWQAFF | TGTGCCAGTAGTATCCAATCCTATGAACAGGGGGCCGGATGGCAAGCTTTCTTT
TRBJ2-7 | TRBV7-6 | 13 | NA | NA | CASSLGPNKEQYF | TGTGCCAGCAGCCTCGGGCCCAATAAGGAGCAGTACTTC
TRBJ2-1 | TRBV30 | 15 | TRBD2 | NA | CACRGGPLSYNEQFF | TGTGCCTGCCGCGGGGGGCCGCTCTCCTACAATGAGCAGTTCTTC
TRBJ2-5 | TRBV4-2 | 18 | TRBD2 | NA | CASSQAHIAGGDQETQYF | TGTGCCAGCAGCCAAGCACATATAGCGGGGGGGGACCAAGAGACCCAGTACTTC
TRBJ2-2 | TRBV11-2 | 16 | NA | NA | CASSPVAGSNTGELFF | TGTGCCAGCAGCCCCGTTGCGGGGTCGAACACCGGGGAGCTGTTTTTT
TRBJ1-1 | TRBV19 | 17 | NA | NA | CASSPMGGFRLNTEAFF | TGTGCCAGTAGCCCAATGGGGGGTTTTCGGCTTAACACTGAAGCTTTCTTT